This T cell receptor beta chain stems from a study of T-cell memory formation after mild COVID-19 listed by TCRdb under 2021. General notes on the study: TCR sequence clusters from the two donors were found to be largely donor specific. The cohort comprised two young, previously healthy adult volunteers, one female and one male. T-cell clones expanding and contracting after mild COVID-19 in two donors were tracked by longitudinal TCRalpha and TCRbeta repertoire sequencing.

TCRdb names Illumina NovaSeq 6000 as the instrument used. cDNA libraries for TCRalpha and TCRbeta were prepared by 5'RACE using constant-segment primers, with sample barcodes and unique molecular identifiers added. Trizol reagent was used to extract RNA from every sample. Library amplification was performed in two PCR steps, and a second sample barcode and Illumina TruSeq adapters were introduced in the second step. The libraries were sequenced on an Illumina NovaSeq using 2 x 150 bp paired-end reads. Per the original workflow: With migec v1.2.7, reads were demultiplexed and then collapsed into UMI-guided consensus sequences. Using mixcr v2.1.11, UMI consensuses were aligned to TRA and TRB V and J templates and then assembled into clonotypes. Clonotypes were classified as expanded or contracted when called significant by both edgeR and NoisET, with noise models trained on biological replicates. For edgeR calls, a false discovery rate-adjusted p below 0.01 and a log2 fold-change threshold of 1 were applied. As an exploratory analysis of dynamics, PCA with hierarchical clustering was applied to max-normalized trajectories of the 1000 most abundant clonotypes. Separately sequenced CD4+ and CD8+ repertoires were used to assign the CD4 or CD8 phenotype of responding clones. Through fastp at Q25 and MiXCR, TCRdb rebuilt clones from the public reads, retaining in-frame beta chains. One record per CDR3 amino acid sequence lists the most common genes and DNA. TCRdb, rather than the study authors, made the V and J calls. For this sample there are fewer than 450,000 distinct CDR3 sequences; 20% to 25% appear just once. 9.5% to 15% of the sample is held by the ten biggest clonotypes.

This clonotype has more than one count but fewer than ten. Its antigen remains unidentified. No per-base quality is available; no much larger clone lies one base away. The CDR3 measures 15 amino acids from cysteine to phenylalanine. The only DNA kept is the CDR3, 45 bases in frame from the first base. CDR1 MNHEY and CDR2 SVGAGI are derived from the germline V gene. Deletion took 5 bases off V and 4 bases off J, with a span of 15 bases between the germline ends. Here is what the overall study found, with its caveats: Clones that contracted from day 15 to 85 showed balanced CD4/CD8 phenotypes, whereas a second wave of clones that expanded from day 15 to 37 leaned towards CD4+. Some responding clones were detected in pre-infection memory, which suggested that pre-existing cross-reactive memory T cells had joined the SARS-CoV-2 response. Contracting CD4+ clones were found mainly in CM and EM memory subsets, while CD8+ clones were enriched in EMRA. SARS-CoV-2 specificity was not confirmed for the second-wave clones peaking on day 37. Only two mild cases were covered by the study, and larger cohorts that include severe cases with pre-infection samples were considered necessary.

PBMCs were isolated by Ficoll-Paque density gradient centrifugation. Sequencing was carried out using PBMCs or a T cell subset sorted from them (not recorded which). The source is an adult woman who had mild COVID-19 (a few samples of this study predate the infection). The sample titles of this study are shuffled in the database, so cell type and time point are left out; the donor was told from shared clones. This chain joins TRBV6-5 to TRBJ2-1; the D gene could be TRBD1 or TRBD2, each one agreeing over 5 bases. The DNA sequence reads TGTGCCAGCAGTCCACCGGGGCTAGCTTACAATGAGCAGTTCTTC. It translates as CASSPPGLAYNEQFF.